Below are 24 T cell receptor beta chains sequenced from a single sample in a study of early T cells in non-severe SARS-CoV-2 infection. One entry per CDR3 protein, called by TCRdb with MiXCR from the 5' RACE reads. The sample lists under 85,000 distinct CDR3 sequences, roughly 12% seen once, with roughly 16% in the top ten. The starting material was whole blood, obtained at baseline. These receptors were collected from an adult who was a healthcare worker with PCR-confirmed SARS-CoV-2 infection or an uninfected control (not recorded which). The donor label of this sample is uncertain.

V usage is TRBV30 and J usage is TRBJ2-2; the match to TRBD1 covers 8 bases. Trimming at V came to 7 bases and at J to 7 bases, leaving 14 bases not matched to a gene. The CDR3 contains 15 residues. Germline CDR1 reads GTSNPN; CDR2 reads SVGIG (reference sequence). CDR3 sequence (DNA): TGTGCCTCCTCGATGCCAGGGGGCGCGGGCGGGGAGCTGTTTTTT. Protein sequence: CASSMPGGAGGELFF.

The chain couples TRBV6-6 to TRBJ2-7, with TRBD2 matching over 11 bases. The germline V gene encodes CDR1 MNHNY and CDR2 SVGAGI (reference sequence). Trimming cost V 2 bases and J 3 bases; bases outside gene matches: 12. The CDR3 consists of 18 residues. This CDR3 is CASSYRPLAGGFFYEQYF. Here the CDR3 DNA reads TGTGCCAGCAGTTACCGACCCCTAGCGGGAGGTTTCTTCTACGAGCAGTACTTC.

The chain joins TRBV20-1 to TRBJ2-3; no definite D call. There are 17 residues in the CDR3. V was pared by 4 bases and J by 5 bases, with 25 bases between. From germline, CDR1 is DFQATT and CDR2 SNEGSKA (reference sequence). The CDR3 spells CSANVGLGSLQRDTQYF. The CDR3 DNA sequence: TGCAGTGCTAACGTTGGTCTGGGGTCGCTCCAGCGAGATACGCAGTATTTT.

This clonotype was picked up a small number of times. The CDR3 DNA reads as TGCAGTGTAGGCAGGGAATTTTATAGCAATCAGCCCCAGCATTTT. This encodes CSVGREFYSNQPQHF. The rearrangement links TRBV20-1 to TRBJ1-5, with D possibly TRBD1 on 5 matching bases. From germline, CDR1 is DFQATT and CDR2 SNEGSKA (reference sequence). Trimming removed 7 bases at V and 0 bases at J, with 16 bases between. CDR3 size: 15 residues.

The rearrangement uses TRBV24-1 and TRBJ2-1, with D perhaps TRBD2 (5 bases). V was clipped by 2 bases and J by 0 bases, with 7 bases between them. The CDR3 runs to 15 residues. The germline gives CDR1 KGHDR, CDR2 SFDVKD. CDR3 residues: CATSDSTSSYNEQFF. Written as DNA, the CDR3 is TGTGCCACCAGTGATTCCACTAGCTCCTACAATGAGCAGTTCTTC.

The chain carries TRBV7-6 and TRBJ2-3, with TRBD1 as a possible D gene (5 bases). The CDR3 consists of 14 residues. Looked up from germline, CDR1 is SGHVS and CDR2 is FNYEAQ. V was trimmed by 3 bases and J by 6 bases, leaving 13 bases between them. The CDR3 DNA is TGTGCCAGCAGCTTCGCGAGAGCAGGGGATACGCAGTATTTT. Translation: CASSFARAGDTQYF. Full variable domain (outside the CDR3, taken from reference TRBV7-6 and TRBJ2-3): GAGVSQSPRYKVTKRGQDVALRCDPISGHVSLYWYRQALGQGPEFLTYFNYEAQQDKSGLPNDRFSAERPEGSISTLTIQRTEQRDSAMYRCASSFARAGDTQYFGPGTRLTVL.

The chain uses TRBV20-1 and TRBJ2-7; D could derive from TRBD1 or TRBD2 (5 bases each). V was pared by 3 bases and J by 9 bases, with 24 bases between. The length of the CDR3 is 15 residues. The V gene's germline CDR1 is DFQATT and CDR2 SNEGSKA (reference sequence). CDR3 sequence (DNA): TGCAGTGCTAGTGCCCAGTACGGGGCCCCTCGGGGGCAGTACTTC. Translation: CSASAQYGAPRGQYF.

This clonotype was observed at least ten times. The V gene is TRBV7-9, the J gene TRBJ1-1; 9 nucleotides line up with TRBD1. The length of the CDR3 is 15 residues. Germline V gene lookup returns CDR1 SEHNR and CDR2 FQNEAQ (reference sequence). Unmatched junction bases numbered 7, after V lost 4 bases and J lost 4 bases. The DNA for the CDR3 is TGTGCCAGCAGCTCTACAGGGGGCAAGGGCACTGAAGCTTTCTTT. Translation: CASSSTGGKGTEAFF.

This clonotype was detected many times. The genes are TRBV7-8 and TRBJ2-2; TRBD2 might be the D (6 bases). Trimming took off 8 bases at V and 3 bases at J, with 16 bases between the two ends. CDR1 and CDR2 from the germline V gene are SGHVS and FQNEAQ. The CDR3 loop spans 15 amino acids. CDR3 residues: CASSPGRRYTGELFF. The DNA for the CDR3 is TGTGCCAGCTCTCCCGGGAGAAGGTACACCGGGGAGCTGTTTTTT.

There are a few counts of this clonotype. The V and J genes are TRBV7-2 and TRBJ2-5; 9 nucleotides match TRBD2. CDR1 is SGHTA and CDR2 is FQGNSA in the germline V gene. The CDR3 consists of 15 residues. J was trimmed by 5 bases and V by 3 bases; bases with no gene match: 7. CDR3 region: CASSFGGGAGETQYF. As DNA, the CDR3 is TGTGCCAGCAGCTTTGGCGGGGGGGCCGGGGAGACCCAGTACTTC.

This clonotype was seen at least ten times. The chain employs TRBV7-2 and TRBJ2-5; either TRBD1 or TRBD2 may supply D (5 bases each). Trimming left V 5 bases short and J 3 bases short, with 16 bases between. From germline, CDR1 is SGHTA and CDR2 FQGNSA. The CDR3 spans 15 residues. CDR3 sequence: CASSGNGTDEETQYF. The CDR3 nucleotides read TGTGCCAGCAGCGGTAACGGGACGGACGAAGAGACCCAGTACTTC.

The chain carries TRBV19 and TRBJ2-2; 8 bases align to TRBD2. The CDR3 has 16 amino acids. Per germline, CDR1 LNHDA and CDR2 SQIVND (reference sequence). The junction had 7 bases not matched to a gene; V was cut back by 5 bases and J by 2 bases. The CDR3 loop reads CASSRPGRGNTGELFF. The CDR3, as DNA: TGTGCCAGTAGTCGTCCCGGGAGGGGTAACACCGGGGAGCTGTTTTTT. The variable domain in full, completed from reference TRBV19 and TRBJ2-2, reads DGGITQSPKYLFRKEGQNVTLSCEQNLNHDAMYWYRQDPGQGLRLIYYSQIVNDFQKGDIAEGYSVSREKKESFPLTVTSAQKNPTAFYLCASSRPGRGNTGELFFGEGSRLTVL.

Points on this clonotype: Being one base from a much bigger clone, this may be a read error. The V call is TRBV11-2, the J call TRBJ1-1, with unresolved D. CDR1 SGHAT and CDR2 FQNNGV come from the germline V gene. This CDR3 contains 11 residues. Trimming pared 4 bases from V and 1 base from J, leaving 1 base between. The CDR3, as DNA: TGTGCCAGCAGCTGGAACACTGAAGCTTTCTTT. It codes for CASSWNTEAFF.

This clonotype was seen ten or more times. The CDR3 DNA follows: TGTGCCAGCAGCTTAGCCAGTAACTATGGCTACACCTTC. This encodes CASSLASNYGYTF. The chain is built from TRBV7-8 and TRBJ1-2; D unresolved. CDR1 SGHVS and CDR2 FQNEAQ come from the germline V gene. The V and J ends lost 0 bases and 1 base respectively, with 3 bases between them. The CDR3 runs to 13 residues. The whole variable domain, remainder taken from reference TRBV7-8 and TRBJ1-2, is GAGVSQSPRYKVAKRGQDVALRCDPISGHVSLFWYQQALGQGPEFLTYFQNEAQLDKSGLPSDRFFAERPEGSVSTLKIQRTQQEDSAVYLCASSLASNYGYTFGSGTRLTVV.

V usage is TRBV6-5 and J usage is TRBJ1-1; D gene ambiguous. This CDR3 spans 13 amino acids. The V end lost 2 bases, the J end lost 5 bases, and 9 bases lay between the germline ends. In germline, CDR1 is MNHEY, CDR2 SVGAGI. This CDR3 reads CASSYMGDTEAFF. The CDR3 DNA is TGTGCCAGCAGTTACATGGGAGATACTGAAGCTTTCTTT.

V and J are TRBV7-6 and TRBJ2-2; D gene ambiguous. This CDR3 contains 13 residues. Per the germline V gene, CDR1 is SGHVS and CDR2 is FNYEAQ. The V gene lost 5 bases and the J gene lost 4 bases, with 8 bases spanning the gap. The CDR3 spells CASSLWSTGELFF. Written as DNA, the CDR3 is TGTGCCAGCAGCCTTTGGAGCACCGGGGAGCTGTTTTTT.

V gene TRBV27 combines with J gene TRBJ2-7; 8 nucleotides line up with TRBD2. With 2 bases clipped from V and 2 bases from J, the junction kept 5 bases outside the gene matches. This CDR3 contains 15 residues. Germline CDR1 reads MNHEY; CDR2 reads SMNVEV (reference sequence). The CDR3 region has the DNA TGTGCCAGCAGTTTAGGGGCGGGGGGTACCTACGAGCAGTACTTC. This gives the protein CASSLGAGGTYEQYF.

The chain uses TRBV6-5 and TRBJ1-2; D is possibly TRBD1 (5 bases). CDR1 is MNHEY, CDR2 SVGAGI, per germline. Trimming pared 6 bases from V and 5 bases from J, leaving 16 bases between. The CDR3 covers 14 residues. The CDR3 DNA reads TGTGCCAGCAGCCCCTGGGGGACCGAGTATGGCTACACCTTC. It encodes CASSPWGTEYGYTF.

This clonotype was counted only a few times. This chain uses TRBV10-1 with TRBJ2-7; D might be TRBD1 or TRBD2, each matching 5 bases. Between the trimmed V and J ends, which lost 0 bases and 5 bases, there was a span of 5 bases. CDR1 WNHNN and CDR2 SYGVQD come from the germline V gene (reference sequence). The CDR3 length is 12 residues. CDR3 region: CASSESGDEQYF. CDR3 nucleotides: TGCGCCAGCAGTGAGTCGGGGGACGAGCAGTACTTC.

This chain connects TRBV2 to TRBJ2-7; 11 bases align to TRBD2. The CDR3 has 18 residues. The V gene's germline CDR1 is SNHLY and CDR2 FYNNEI. V lost 3 bases, J lost 6 bases, and 16 bases stayed unmatched. CDR3 protein: CASSDPTGLAGGYGEQYF. The DNA of the CDR3 is TGTGCCAGCAGTGATCCAACGGGGCTAGCGGGAGGCTATGGCGAGCAGTACTTC.

In this sample, this clonotype turned up many times. The chain combines TRBV29-1 with TRBJ1-2; TRBD1 aligns across 9 bases. There are 12 residues in the CDR3. Germline assignment: CDR1 SQVTM and CDR2 ANQGSEA. Trimming took 4 bases from V and 7 from J; bases not matched to a gene: 4. The CDR3 protein is CSVVGQGSGYTF. The CDR3 DNA reads TGCAGCGTTGTGGGACAGGGTAGTGGCTACACCTTC. The variable domain in full, completed from reference TRBV29-1 and TRBJ1-2, reads SAVISQKPSRDICQRGTSLTIQCQVDSQVTMMFWYRQQPGQSLTLIATANQGSEATYESGFVIDKFPISRPNLTFSTLTVSNMSPEDSSIYLCSVVGQGSGYTFGSGTRLTVV.

This clonotype was detected only a few times. The chain joins TRBV6-1 to TRBJ2-3; D uncertain. The ends were cut back, 10 bases at V and 0 bases at J, with 17 bases in the middle. The germline CDR1 and CDR2 sequences are MNHNS and SASEGT. There are 15 residues in the CDR3. The CDR3 region is CATTSTYASTDTQYF. The CDR3 DNA reads TGTGCCACCACCTCGACATATGCTAGCACAGATACGCAGTATTTT.

Ten or more counts support this clonotype. The CDR3 coding sequence is TGTGCCAGCAGCACACTGAGACTAGCGGGAAGGGATGAGCAGTTCTTC. Translating gives CASSTLRLAGRDEQFF. The V and J genes are TRBV3-1 and TRBJ2-1; 11 bases match TRBD2. With 5 bases clipped from V and 8 bases from J, the junction kept 11 bases outside the gene matches. The CDR3 is made up of 16 amino acids. Per germline, CDR1 LGHDT and CDR2 YNNKEL (reference sequence).

This clonotype was seen ten or more times. This chain joins TRBV20-1 and TRBJ1-6; D is uncertain. The CDR3 runs to 14 residues. The V and J ends lost 0 bases and 7 bases respectively, with 10 bases between them. Germline CDR1 reads DFQATT; CDR2 reads SNEGSKA (reference sequence). CDR3 loop: CSAREEESNSPLHF. In DNA form, the CDR3 reads TGCAGTGCTAGAGAGGAGGAGTCGAATTCACCCCTCCACTTT.